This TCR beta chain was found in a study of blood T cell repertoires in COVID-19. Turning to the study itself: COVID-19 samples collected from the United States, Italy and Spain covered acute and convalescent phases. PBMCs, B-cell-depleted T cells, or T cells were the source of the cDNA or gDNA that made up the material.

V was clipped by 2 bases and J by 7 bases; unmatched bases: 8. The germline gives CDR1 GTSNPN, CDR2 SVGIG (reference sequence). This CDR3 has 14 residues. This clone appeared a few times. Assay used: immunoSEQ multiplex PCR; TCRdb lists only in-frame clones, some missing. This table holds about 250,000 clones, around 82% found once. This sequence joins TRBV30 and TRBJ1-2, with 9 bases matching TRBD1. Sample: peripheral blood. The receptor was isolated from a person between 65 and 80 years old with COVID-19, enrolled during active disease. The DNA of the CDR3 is TGTGCCTGGAGTCCACAGACAGGGGGTCGTGGCTACACCTTC. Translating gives CAWSPQTGGRGYTF.